Each of the 5 T cell receptor beta chains below was sequenced from the same sample in a study of blood T cell repertoires in COVID-19. Profiled with immunoSEQ multiplex PCR; TCRdb holds only in-frame clones, not every one. The repertoire includes 120,000 to 150,000 clones, 84% of them detected once, and over 5% sits in the top ten. Sequenced: peripheral blood. The receptor source for this set is a human donor in a cohort sampled during active COVID-19.

A single count supports this clone. The J gene is TRBJ2-1, the V gene TRBV27; weak D call: TRBD2 (6 bases). V was cut by 5 bases and J by 1 base, with 18 bases left in between. The CDR3 loop spans 17 amino acids. Germline V gene data show CDR1 as MNHEY and CDR2 as SMNVEV (reference sequence). Here the CDR3 DNA reads TGTGCCAGCAGTCCGGCTCGACTAGACCCTTCCTACAATGAGCAGTTCTTC. Protein product: CASSPARLDPSYNEQFF.

The CDR3 loop reads CASSEVGGGTQYF. The CDR3 DNA reads TGTGCCAGCAGTGAAGTTGGCGGGGGCACGCAGTATTTT. The rearrangement uses TRBV2 and TRBJ2-3; possible D gene TRBD2, 7 bases. V lost 1 base to trimming and J lost 9 bases, with 11 bases between them. Germline V gives CDR1 SNHLY, CDR2 FYNNEI. The CDR3 has 13 amino acids.

The CDR3 bases are TGTGCCAGCAGCCAAGCCGCGGGGGGCCAGGAAAAACTGTTTTTT. As protein: CASSQAAGGQEKLFF. The chain combines TRBV3-1 (or the pseudogene TRBV3-2) with TRBJ1-4, with a possible D match to TRBD1 (6 bases). V was cut by 1 base and J by 8 bases, with 14 bases left in between. The CDR3 is 15 residues long. Germline-derived CDR1 and CDR2 are LGHDT and YNNKEL (reference sequence).

The chain uses TRBV6-5 and TRBJ1-1; 9 bases line up with TRBD1. The V segment lost 7 bases and the J segment 4 bases; nucleotides outside the gene matches: 10. The CDR3 is made up of 15 amino acids. The germline V gene has CDR1 MNHEY and CDR2 SVGAGI. CDR3 coding DNA: TGTGCCAGCACCATACAGGGGGCGAAGGGCACTGAAGCTTTCTTT. It is translated as CASTIQGAKGTEAFF.

This rearrangement joins TRBV27 to TRBJ1-5; 7 bases are shared with TRBD1. Trimming took 6 bases from V and 0 from J; bases not matched to a gene: 2. This CDR3 contains 14 residues. Germline V gene data show CDR1 as MNHEY and CDR2 as SMNVEV (reference sequence). The CDR3 spells CASSGTDSNQPQHF. CDR3 DNA sequence: TGTGCCAGCAGCGGGACAGATAGCAATCAGCCCCAGCATTTT.